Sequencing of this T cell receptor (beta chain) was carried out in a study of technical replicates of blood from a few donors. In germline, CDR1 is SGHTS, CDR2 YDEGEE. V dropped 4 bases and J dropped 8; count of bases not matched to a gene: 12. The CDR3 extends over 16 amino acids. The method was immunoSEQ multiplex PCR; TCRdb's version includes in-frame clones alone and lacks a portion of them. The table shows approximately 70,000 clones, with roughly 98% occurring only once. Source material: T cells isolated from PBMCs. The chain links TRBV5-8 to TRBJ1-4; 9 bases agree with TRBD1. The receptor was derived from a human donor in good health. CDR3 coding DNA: TGTGCCAGCAGCCTCCGGGACAGGGATTTCCACGAAAAACTGTTTTTT. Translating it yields CASSLRDRDFHEKLFF.